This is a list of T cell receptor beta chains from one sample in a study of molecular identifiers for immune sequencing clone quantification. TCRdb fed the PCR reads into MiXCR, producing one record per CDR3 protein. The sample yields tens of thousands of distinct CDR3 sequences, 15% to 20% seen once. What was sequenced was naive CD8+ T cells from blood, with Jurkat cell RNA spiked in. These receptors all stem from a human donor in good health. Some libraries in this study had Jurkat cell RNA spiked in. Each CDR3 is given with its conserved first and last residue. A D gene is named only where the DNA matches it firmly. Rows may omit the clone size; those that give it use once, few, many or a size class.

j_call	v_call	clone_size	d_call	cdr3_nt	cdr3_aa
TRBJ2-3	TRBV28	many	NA	TGTGCCAGCAGTTTGACTCTGGGCACAGATACGCAGTATTTT	CASSLTLGTDTQYF
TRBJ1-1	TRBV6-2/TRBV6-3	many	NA	TGTGCCAGCAGTTATCCCCCTCTAGGCCGAACGACTGAAGCTTTCTTT	CASSYPPLGRTTEAFF
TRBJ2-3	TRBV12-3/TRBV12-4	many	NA	TGTGCCAGCAGTTTACTTGGGGCGAGGAGATACACAGATACGCAGTATTTT	CASSLLGARRYTDTQYF
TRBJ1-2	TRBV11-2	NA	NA	TGTGCCAGCAGCTCTATACGGAACTATGGCCACACCTTC	CASSSIRNYGHTF
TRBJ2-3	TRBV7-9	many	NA	TGTGCCAGCAGCCCCCCGGGGCCCGACGAAGATACGCAGTATTTT	CASSPPGPDEDTQYF
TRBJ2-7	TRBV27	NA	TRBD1	TGTGCCAGCAGCCGGACAGGCAACGAGCAGTACTTC	CASSRTGNEQYF
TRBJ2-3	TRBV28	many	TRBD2	TGTGCCAGCAGCTCAACCTCAGCGGGAGCTCCTAGCACAGATACGCAGTATTTT	CASSSTSAGAPSTDTQYF
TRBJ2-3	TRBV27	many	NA	TGTGCCAGTTCAGGACTCACTAGCACAGATACGCAGTATTTT	CASSGLTSTDTQYF
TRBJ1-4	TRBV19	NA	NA	TGTGCCAGTAGTATATCTGCGGAGGAAAAACTGTTTTTT	CASSISAEEKLFF
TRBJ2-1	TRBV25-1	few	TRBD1	TGTGCCAGCAGTGCGGGACAGGGGGCTTATGAGCAGTTCTTC	CASSAGQGAYEQFF
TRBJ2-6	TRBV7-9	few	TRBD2	TGTGCCAGCAGCTCCGGGACTATATTAGGGGCCAACGTCCTGACTTTC	CASSSGTILGANVLTF
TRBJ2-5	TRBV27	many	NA	TGTGCCAGCAGAGAGGGCCTCCAAGAGACCCAGTACTTC	CASREGLQETQYF
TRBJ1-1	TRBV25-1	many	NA	TGTGCCAGCAGTGAATATGGGGGGACTGAAGCTTTCTTT	CASSEYGGTEAFF
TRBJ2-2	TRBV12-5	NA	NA	TGTGCTAGTGGTCTCACCGGGGAGCTGTTTTTT	CASGLTGELFF
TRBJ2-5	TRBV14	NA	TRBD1	TGTGCCAGCAGCCTAGTTTTCCCAGGGGGATCCCAAGAGACCCAGTACTTC	CASSLVFPGGSQETQYF
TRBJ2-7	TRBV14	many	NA	TGTGCCAGCAGCCCCAGCCTTTGGGGGGACCTGGACTTC	CASSPSLWGDLDF
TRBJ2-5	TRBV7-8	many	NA	TGTGCCAGCAGCTTACAAGTCCAAGAGACCCAGTACTTC	CASSLQVQETQYF
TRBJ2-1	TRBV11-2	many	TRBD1	TGTGCCAGCAGCTTAAGGGGGACAGTATTCTCCTACAATGAGCAGTTCTTC	CASSLRGTVFSYNEQFF
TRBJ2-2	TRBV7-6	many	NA	TGTGCCAGTCTACGGAACACCGGGGAGCTGTTTTTT	CASLRNTGELFF
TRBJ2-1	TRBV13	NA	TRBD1	TGTGCCAGCAGCCGACAGGGGATGGCCGACAATGAGCAGTTCTTC	CASSRQGMADNEQFF
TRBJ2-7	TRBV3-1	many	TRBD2	TGTGCCAGCAGCCAAGAAGGACTAGCGGGACAGGGGGAGCAGTACTTC	CASSQEGLAGQGEQYF
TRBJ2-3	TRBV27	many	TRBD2	TGTGCCAGCAGTTTATTGAGGAGTGTGGGAGGGCCCCCAGATACGCAGTATTTT	CASSLLRSVGGPPDTQYF
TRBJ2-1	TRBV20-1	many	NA	TGCAGTGCTAGAAAGCTAAATGAGCAGTTCTTC	CSARKLNEQFF
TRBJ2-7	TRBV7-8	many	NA	TGTGCCAGCAGCTTAGCCGGCAGGGGTACGTACGAGCAGTACTTC	CASSLAGRGTYEQYF
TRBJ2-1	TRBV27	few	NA	TGTGCCAGCGGACAGGGAGGGCTACCGGGCGATGAGCAGTTCTTC	CASGQGGLPGDEQFF
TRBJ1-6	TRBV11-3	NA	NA	TGTGCCAGCAGCTATACAGAGGGTAATTCACCCCTCCACTTT	CASSYTEGNSPLHF
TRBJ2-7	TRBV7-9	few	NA	TGTGCCAGCAGCCCGACCCATACCTACGAGCAGTACTTC	CASSPTHTYEQYF
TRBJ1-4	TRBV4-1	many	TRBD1	TGCGCCAGCAGCCAAGAGGACAGGGAAAAACTGTTTTTT	CASSQEDREKLFF
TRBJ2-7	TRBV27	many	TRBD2	TGTGCCAGCAGTTCTCTAGCGGGGACCTCCTACGAGCAGTACTTC	CASSSLAGTSYEQYF
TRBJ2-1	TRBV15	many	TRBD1	TGTGCCACCAGCAGAAGGGACAGATCCTACAATGAGCAGTTCTTC	CATSRRDRSYNEQFF
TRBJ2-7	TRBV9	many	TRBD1	TGTGCCAGCAGCGGGACAGGGGGTGTGTACGAGCAGTACTTC	CASSGTGGVYEQYF
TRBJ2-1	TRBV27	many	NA	TGTGCCAGCAGCCCTCTCCTGGCCGTAGTAGGTGAGCAGTTCTTC	CASSPLLAVVGEQFF
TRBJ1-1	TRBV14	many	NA	TGTGCCAGCAGCCACCCAGGACATTCGAACACTGAAGCTTTCTTT	CASSHPGHSNTEAFF
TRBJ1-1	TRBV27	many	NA	TGTGCCAGCAGCCGCGGGACGGCGAACACTGAAGCTTTCTTT	CASSRGTANTEAFF
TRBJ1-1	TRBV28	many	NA	TGTGCCAGCAGTTTCTTTGACACCCGATACACTGAAGCTTTCTTT	CASSFFDTRYTEAFF
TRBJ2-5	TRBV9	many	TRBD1	TGTGCCAGCAGCCCACAGGGGGTTTTGGAGACCCAGTACTTC	CASSPQGVLETQYF